This T cell receptor beta chain is from a study of T cells in localized non-small cell lung cancer (TCRdb year 2020). A note on the overall study: The study examined T cell repertoires in a few hundred patients with early-stage NSCLC and compared tumors with uninvolved tumor-adjacent lungs. Of the NSCLC patients, around 140 were male and approximately 110 were female, and the mean age was about 69 years. All 250 or so NSCLC patients in the cohort were treatment-naive and had localized lung tumors that were resected.

The full study reports these points: The highest T cell clonality was observed in uninvolved tumor-adjacent lung, where clonality exceeded that of tumor, suggesting that antigenic responses were more focused in uninvolved tumor-adjacent lung. Higher blood T cell density associated with longer overall survival, while higher adjacent-lung clonality associated with shorter survival. Because the study design was exploratory, TCR variables were selected using unadjusted p-values without false-discovery rate correction. Because multi-region tumor sequencing was not performed, intratumor heterogeneity could not be ruled out. A median of roughly 60 of the top 100 tumor clones were detected in paired uninvolved adjacent lung, and around 27 of these tumor clones were also found among the top 100 clones of the paired uninvolved adjacent lung.

At diagnosis, peripheral blood, uninvolved tumor-adjacent lung and tumor were collected and stored as a combination of fresh-frozen and FFPE material. For TCR repertoire profiling, blood samples were analyzed as peripheral blood mononuclear cells. Turning to this clone: Its antigen is not yet known. No base-level quality is on record; no much larger clone is a single base apart.

The CDR3, from cysteine to phenylalanine, totals 14 residues. The read is trimmed to its CDR3 DNA, 42 bases read in frame from base 1. From the germline V gene (reference sequence), CDR1 is SGHNT and CDR2 is YYREEE. V and J are trimmed by 0 bases and 4 bases, and the gene matches miss 3 bases of the junction. TCR beta CDR3 regions were sequenced from DNA using the immunoSEQ Assay. In the paper's pipeline: To compute T cell density, TCR beta template counts were normalized to usable DNA, which was estimated by amplifying housekeeping genes. Using the preseqR package, richness was estimated by extrapolating to 120,000 templates for tissue samples and 400,000 templates for PBMC samples. Clonality was defined as one minus Pielou's evenness. Tissue-enriched TCRs were identified by differential abundance testing using productive amino-acid clonotypes, minimum total count 5 and alpha 0.1. The Jaccard Index and the Morisita Overlap Index were used to measure repertoire overlap between compartments. TCR beta CDR3s were clustered by GLIPH together with public tetramer-defined viral CDR3s, and at least three viral sequences plus V-gene enrichment were required for viral motifs. TCRdb stores this immuneACCESS table with in-frame sequences only. Part of the clones is absent; in the studies checked, under half of the shortfall reflects unresolved V genes, and no reason is known for the rest. V and J calls and clone size come straight from that table; D and trimming were deduced from the DNA. Recorded for this sample are tens of thousands of clones; about nine tenths of them occurred a single time. The ten largest make up roughly 18% of the sample.

This chain is built from TRBV5-4 and TRBJ2-7; 8 junctional bases match TRBD1. The clonotype comes from a male donor older than 55 with stage III squamous cell lung carcinoma. Sequences were derived from peripheral blood, sampled before any cancer treatment. The nucleotides read TGTGCCAGCAGCTTGGGGACAGGGAGATACGAGCAGTACTTC. Its coded protein is CASSLGTGRYEQYF.